A single sample is the source of the 6 T cell receptor beta chains below, sequenced in a study of cytotoxic CD8 clonotypes in ibrutinib-treated CLL. Sequencing was performed with immunoSEQ multiplex PCR; in TCRdb, only in-frame clones are kept and a portion is missing. The sample lists about 8,600 clones, less than 75% seen once, with 38% in the top ten. The sequencing here drew on PBMCs, taken before ibrutinib treatment. The receptors here all came from a human donor with chronic lymphocytic leukemia.

This sequence joins TRBV7-3 and TRBJ2-2; D possibly corresponds to TRBD2 (6 bases). Looked up from germline, CDR1 is SGHTA and CDR2 is FQGTGA. Trimming took 5 bases from V and 9 from J, leaving 13 bases between them. The CDR3 is made up of 13 amino acids. In nucleotides, the CDR3 is TGTGCCAGCAGCCTACGGGACTCCCGGGAGCTGTTTTTT. This codes for CASSLRDSRELFF.

The chain is built from TRBV19 and TRBJ1-4; D gene uncertain. This CDR3 contains 15 residues. Germline CDR1 reads LNHDA; CDR2 reads SQIVND (reference sequence). Trimming shortened V by 1 base and J by 8 bases, and 14 bases separated the two germline ends. The chain's CDR3 is CASSIVARENEKLFF. CDR3 sequence (DNA): TGTGCCAGTAGTATAGTGGCGAGGGAGAACGAAAAACTGTTTTTT.

This clone was observed a few times. J is TRBJ1-2 and V is TRBV14, with D possibly matching TRBD1 (5 bases). Per germline, CDR1 SGHDN and CDR2 FVKESK. This CDR3 spans 15 amino acids. The V end was cut by 4 bases, the J end by 4 bases, with 16 bases between. The CDR3 reads CASSPGTLFVYGYTF. In DNA, the CDR3 is TGTGCCAGCAGCCCCGGGACTCTCTTCGTCTATGGCTACACCTTC.

The chain is built from TRBV28 and TRBJ1-1; 9 bases align to TRBD1. CDR3 length: 15 residues. V shed 6 bases and J 6 bases; nucleotides not matched to a gene: 11. CDR1 and CDR2 (germline): MDHEN, SYDVKM. The chain's CDR3 is CASSSTGQGKPEAFF. The CDR3 region has the DNA TGTGCCAGCAGCTCCACGGGACAGGGAAAGCCTGAAGCTTTCTTT.

The rearrangement uses TRBV11-1 and TRBJ1-5, with a tentative D call TRBD1 (5 bases). Germline loops: CDR1 SGHAT, CDR2 FQDESV (reference sequence). The CDR3 extends over 15 amino acids. The germline V and J ends were trimmed by 3 bases and 6 bases, with 15 bases remaining between them. CDR3 DNA sequence: TGTGCCAGCAGCTTGCAAAGAGGCGGGGGTCAGCCCCAGCATTTT. Translating gives CASSLQRGGGQPQHF.

The chain is built from TRBV5-1 and TRBJ2-3; D might be TRBD1 or TRBD2, each matching 5 bases. Trimming stripped 6 bases from V and 3 bases from J, with 17 bases between. This CDR3 has 15 amino acids. CDR1 and CDR2 (germline): SGHRS, YFSETQ. The CDR3 DNA sequence: TGCGCCAGCACCCGGGTGGGGGTTAGTACAGATACGCAGTATTTT. Translation: CASTRVGVSTDTQYF.